This T cell receptor beta chain is from a study of blood T cell repertoires in COVID-19. Study context: Both acute and convalescent COVID-19 samples were obtained from the United States, Italy and Spain. Sources were T cells, B-cell-depleted T cells, or PBMCs; the material itself was cDNA or gDNA.

In the original analysis: Cell counts per sample came from amplifying reference gene primers. Sequencing was performed with immunoSEQ multiplex PCR; in TCRdb, only in-frame clones are kept and a portion is missing. V, J and clone size derive from that table, while D and trimming were established from the DNA sequence. The data hold around 200,000 clones, with roughly 80% observed a single time. The ends were cut back, 3 bases at V and 0 bases at J, with 9 bases in the middle. The CDR3 extends over 15 amino acids. CDR1 SGHTA and CDR2 FQGTGA come from the germline V gene. Source material: peripheral blood. V usage is TRBV7-3 and J usage is TRBJ2-1, with D unclear. The receptor's source is a man aged 50-60 years with active or convalescent COVID-19. CDR3 amino acids: CASSFEASSYNEQFF. For the CDR3, the DNA is TGTGCCAGCAGCTTTGAGGCCAGCTCCTACAATGAGCAGTTCTTC.